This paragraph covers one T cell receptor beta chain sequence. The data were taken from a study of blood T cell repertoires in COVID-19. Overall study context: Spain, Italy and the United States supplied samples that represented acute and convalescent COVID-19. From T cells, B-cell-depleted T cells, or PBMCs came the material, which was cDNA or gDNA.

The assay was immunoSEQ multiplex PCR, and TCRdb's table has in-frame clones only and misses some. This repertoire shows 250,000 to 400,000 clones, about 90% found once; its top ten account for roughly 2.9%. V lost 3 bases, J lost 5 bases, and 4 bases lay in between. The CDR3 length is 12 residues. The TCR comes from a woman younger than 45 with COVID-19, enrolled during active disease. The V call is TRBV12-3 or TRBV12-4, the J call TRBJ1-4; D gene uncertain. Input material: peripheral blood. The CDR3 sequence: CASSLANEKLFF. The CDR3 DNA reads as TGTGCCAGCAGTTTGGCCAATGAAAAACTGTTTTTT.